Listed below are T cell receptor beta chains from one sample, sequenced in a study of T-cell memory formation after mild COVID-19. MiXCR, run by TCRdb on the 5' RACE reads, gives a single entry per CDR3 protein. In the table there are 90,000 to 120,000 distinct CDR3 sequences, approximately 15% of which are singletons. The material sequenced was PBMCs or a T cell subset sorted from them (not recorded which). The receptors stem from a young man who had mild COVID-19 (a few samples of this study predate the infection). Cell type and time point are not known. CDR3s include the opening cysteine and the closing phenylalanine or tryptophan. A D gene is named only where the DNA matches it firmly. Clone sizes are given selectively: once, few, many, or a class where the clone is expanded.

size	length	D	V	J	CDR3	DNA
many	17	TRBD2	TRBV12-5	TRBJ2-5	CASGWAPSGGHQETQYF	TGTGCTAGTGGTTGGGCCCCTAGCGGGGGCCACCAAGAGACCCAGTACTTC
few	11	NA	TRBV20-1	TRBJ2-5	CSAIQGETQYF	TGCAGTGCTATTCAGGGGGAGACCCAGTACTTC
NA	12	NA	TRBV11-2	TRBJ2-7	CASSLEVGHPDF	TGTGCCAGCAGCTTAGAGGTAGGGCACCCAGACTTC
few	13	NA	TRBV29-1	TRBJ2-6	CSAWGSGANVLTF	TGCAGCGCGTGGGGCTCTGGGGCCAACGTCCTGACTTTC
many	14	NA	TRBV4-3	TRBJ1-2	CASSQDRGVYGYTF	TGCGCCAGCAGCCAAGATCGCGGGGTTTATGGCTACACCTTC
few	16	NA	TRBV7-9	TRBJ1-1	CASTCFVRGPNTEAFF	TGTGCCAGCACATGCTTTGTGAGGGGTCCGAACACTGAAGCTTTCTTT
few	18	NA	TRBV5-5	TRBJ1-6	CASSRDITGLSYNSPLHF	TGTGCCAGCAGTCGAGATATTACAGGGCTCTCCTATAATTCACCCCTCCACTTT
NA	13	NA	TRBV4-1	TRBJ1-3	CASSQGRGDTIYF	TGCGCCAGCAGCCAGGGGAGAGGGGACACCATATATTTT
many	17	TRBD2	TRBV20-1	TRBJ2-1	CSARLSRTSGEYNEQFF	TGCAGTGCTAGACTGAGTAGGACTAGCGGGGAGTACAATGAGCAGTTCTTC
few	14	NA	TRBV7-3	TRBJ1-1	CASTAGGANTEAFF	TGTGCCAGCACCGCGGGGGGGGCGAACACTGAAGCTTTCTTT
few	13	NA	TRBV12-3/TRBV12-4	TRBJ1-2	CASSSQENYGYTF	TGTGCCAGCAGTTCCCAGGAGAACTATGGCTACACCTTC
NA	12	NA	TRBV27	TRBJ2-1	CASSLSGGGQFF	TGTGCCAGCAGCCTCAGTGGAGGTGGGCAGTTCTTC
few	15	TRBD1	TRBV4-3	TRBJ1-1	CASSHRTGGNTEAFF	TGCGCCAGCAGCCACCGGACAGGGGGCAACACTGAAGCTTTCTTT
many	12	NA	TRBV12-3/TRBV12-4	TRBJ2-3	CASSLRTDTQYF	TGTGCCAGCAGTCTACGAACAGATACGCAGTATTTT
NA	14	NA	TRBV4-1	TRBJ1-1	CASSQDTAVRGAFF	TGCGCCAGCAGCCAAGATACAGCCGTTCGGGGAGCTTTCTTT
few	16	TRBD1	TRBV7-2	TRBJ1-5	CASSRTGGYSNQPQHF	TGTGCCAGCAGCCGGACAGGGGGCTATAGCAATCAGCCCCAGCATTTT
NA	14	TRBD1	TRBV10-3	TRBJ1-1	CAIRNRGLFTEAFF	TGTGCCATCAGAAACAGGGGGCTGTTCACTGAAGCTTTCTTT
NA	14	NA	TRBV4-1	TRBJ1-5	CASSPRGGPQPQHF	TGCGCCAGCAGCCCCCGAGGAGGGCCTCAGCCCCAGCATTTT
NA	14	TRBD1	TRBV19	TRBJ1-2	CASSGRRTGYGYTF	TGTGCCAGTAGTGGGAGGAGGACAGGCTATGGCTACACCTTC
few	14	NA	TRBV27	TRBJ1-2	CASSLSITYQGYTF	TGTGCCAGCAGTTTATCGATTACATATCAAGGCTACACCTTC
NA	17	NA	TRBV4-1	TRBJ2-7	CASSQARRAKAYYEQYF	TGCGCCAGCAGCCAAGCCCGACGGGCTAAAGCATACTACGAGCAGTACTTC
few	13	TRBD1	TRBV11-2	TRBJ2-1	CASSFDRGYEQFF	TGTGCCAGCAGCTTCGACAGGGGCTATGAGCAGTTCTTC
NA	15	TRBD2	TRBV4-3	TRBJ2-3	CASSRTRYVTDTQYF	TGCGCCAGCAGCCGGACTAGGTACGTCACAGATACGCAGTATTTT
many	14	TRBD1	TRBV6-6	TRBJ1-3	CASSQGAEGNTIYF	TGTGCCAGCAGTCAGGGGGCGGAAGGAAACACCATATATTTT
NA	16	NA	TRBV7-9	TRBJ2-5	CASSLRPGLGQETQYF	TGTGCCAGCAGCTTACGGCCGGGATTGGGGCAAGAGACCCAGTACTTC
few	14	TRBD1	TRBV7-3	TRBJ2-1	CASSWDSPYNEQFF	TGTGCCAGCAGCTGGGACAGCCCTTACAATGAGCAGTTCTTC
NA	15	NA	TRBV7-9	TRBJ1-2	CASSQTREIVYGYTF	TGTGCCAGCAGCCAAACCCGGGAAATCGTCTATGGCTACACCTTC
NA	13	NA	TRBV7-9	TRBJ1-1	CASSYTRNTEAFF	TGTGCCAGCAGCTACACCCGGAACACTGAAGCTTTCTTT
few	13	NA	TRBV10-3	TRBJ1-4	CASRQELNEKLFF	TGTGCCAGCCGACAGGAACTTAATGAAAAACTGTTTTTT
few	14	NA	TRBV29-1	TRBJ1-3	CSGGWGTDGNTIYF	TGCAGCGGTGGGTGGGGTACCGATGGAAACACCATATATTTT
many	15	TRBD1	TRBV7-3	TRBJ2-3	CASSLGQGFTDTQYF	TGTGCCAGCAGCTTAGGACAGGGATTCACAGATACGCAGTATTTT
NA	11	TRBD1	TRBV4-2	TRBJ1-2	CASKGTDGYTF	TGTGCCAGCAAAGGGACAGATGGCTACACCTTC
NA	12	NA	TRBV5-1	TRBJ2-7	CASTDGNYEQYF	TGCGCCAGCACGGACGGAAACTACGAGCAGTACTTC
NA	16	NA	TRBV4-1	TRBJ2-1	CASSQGAGPRGNEQFF	TGCGCCAGCAGCCAAGGAGCCGGACCCAGGGGCAATGAGCAGTTCTTC
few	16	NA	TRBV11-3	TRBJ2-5	CASSLGPGKREETQYF	TGTGCCAGCAGCTTAGGCCCAGGGAAAAGAGAAGAGACCCAGTACTTC
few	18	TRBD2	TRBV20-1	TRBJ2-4	CSARWGGGGYLAKNIQYF	TGCAGTGCTAGGTGGGGAGGCGGGGGGTACCTAGCCAAAAACATTCAGTACTTC
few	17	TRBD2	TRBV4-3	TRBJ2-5	CASSQDTAGGFQETQYF	TGCGCCAGCAGCCAAGACACAGCGGGGGGGTTTCAAGAGACCCAGTACTTC
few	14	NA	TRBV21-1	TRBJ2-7	CASSNRPGPYEQYF	TGTGCCAGCAGCAACCGACCCGGACCCTACGAGCAGTACTTC
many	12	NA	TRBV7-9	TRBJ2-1	CASSDEAPEQFF	TGTGCCAGCAGCGATGAGGCCCCCGAGCAGTTCTTC
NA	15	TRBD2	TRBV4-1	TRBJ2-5	CASSSPGGELETQYF	TGCGCCAGCAGCTCCCCCGGGGGGGAGCTGGAGACCCAGTACTTC
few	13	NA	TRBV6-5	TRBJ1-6	CASSLRWNSPLHF	TGTGCCAGCAGCCTTCGGTGGAATTCACCCCTCCACTTT
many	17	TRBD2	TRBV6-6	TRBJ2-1	CASSYLSPGGPNNEQFF	TGTGCCAGCAGTTACCTATCCCCGGGGGGGCCGAACAATGAGCAGTTCTTC
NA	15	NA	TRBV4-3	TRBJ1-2	CASSPKQGMQYGYTF	TGCGCCAGCAGCCCCAAACAGGGAATGCAATATGGCTACACCTTC
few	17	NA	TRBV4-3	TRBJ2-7	CASSHGTLARSSYEQYF	TGCGCCAGCAGCCACGGCACCCTAGCGCGTAGCTCCTACGAGCAGTACTTC
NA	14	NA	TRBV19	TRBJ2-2	CASSPQGPTGELFF	TGTGCCAGTAGTCCACAGGGCCCCACCGGGGAGCTGTTTTTT
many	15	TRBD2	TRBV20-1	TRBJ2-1	CSARETGGRDNEQFF	TGCAGTGCTAGAGAGACGGGGGGGAGGGACAATGAGCAGTTCTTC
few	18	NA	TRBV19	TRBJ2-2	CASSRRPLTETNTGELFF	TGTGCCAGTAGTAGGAGGCCCTTAACGGAGACGAACACCGGGGAGCTGTTTTTT
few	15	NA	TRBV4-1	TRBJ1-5	CASSQGARSNQPQHF	TGCGCCAGCAGCCAAGGGGCCAGGAGCAATCAGCCCCAGCATTTT
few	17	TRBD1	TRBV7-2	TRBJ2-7	CASSLAPPGQVSYEQYF	TGTGCCAGCAGCTTAGCGCCTCCGGGACAGGTGTCCTACGAGCAGTACTTC
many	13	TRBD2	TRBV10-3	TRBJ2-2	CAAGREGTGELFF	TGTGCCGCAGGGAGGGAAGGAACCGGGGAGCTGTTTTTT
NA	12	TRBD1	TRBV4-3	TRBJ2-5	CASSHRQGAFYF	TGCGCCAGCAGCCACCGACAGGGGGCTTTTTACTTC
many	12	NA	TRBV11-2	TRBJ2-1	CASSHGAWEQFF	TGTGCCAGCAGCCACGGGGCTTGGGAGCAGTTCTTC
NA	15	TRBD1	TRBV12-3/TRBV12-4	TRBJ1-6	CASSLRQGPNSPLHF	TGTGCCAGCAGTTTACGACAGGGCCCTAATTCACCCCTCCACTTT